This T cell receptor (beta chain) is from a study of blood T cell repertoires in COVID-19. The ends were cut back, 3 bases at V and 0 bases at J, with 14 bases in the middle. Germline lookup yields CDR1 MGHRA and CDR2 YSYEKL. CDR3 length: 16 residues. Assay used: immunoSEQ multiplex PCR; TCRdb lists only in-frame clones, some missing. This table has just under 150,000 clones, approximately 88% appearing once. The chain links TRBV4-1 to TRBJ2-5; a weak D match, TRBD1 (6 bases). The clonotype was recovered from a human donor in a cohort sampled during active COVID-19. The material sequenced was peripheral blood. For the CDR3, the DNA is TGCGCCAGCAGCCACGACCCCGGGACAAACCAAGAGACCCAGTACTTC. Translated, it gives CASSHDPGTNQETQYF.